The 14 T cell receptor beta chains listed next were all sequenced from one sample in a study of blood T cell repertoires in COVID-19. Produced via immunoSEQ multiplex PCR; TCRdb's table is partial and in-frame only. Of under 130,000 clones listed, 70% to 90% are singletons. Sequenced input: peripheral blood. These receptors came from a man aged 50 to 60 in a cohort sampled during active COVID-19.

The gene calls are TRBV6-6 and TRBJ2-1, with D tentatively TRBD1 (6 bases). This CDR3 has 15 residues. Germline CDR1 reads MNHNY; CDR2 reads SVGAGI (reference sequence). V was shortened by 6 bases and J by 5 bases, with 17 bases between the two germline ends. CDR3 DNA: TGTGCCAGCAGCGACCAAGGGGGACACAACAATGAGCAGTTCTTC. Translation: CASSDQGGHNNEQFF.

V and J are TRBV6-5 and TRBJ2-2; D uncertain. The ends were cut back, 0 bases at V and 5 bases at J, with 4 bases in the middle. The CDR3 has 13 amino acids. The germline CDR1 and CDR2 sequences are MNHEY and SVGAGI. The CDR3 here is CASSYSRTGELFF. CDR3 sequence (DNA): TGTGCCAGCAGTTACTCGAGGACCGGGGAGCTGTTTTTT.

V is TRBV29-1 and J is TRBJ2-7; TRBD1 agrees at 8 bases. V lost 4 bases, J lost 2 bases, and 7 bases stayed unmatched. Per the germline V gene, CDR1 is SQVTM and CDR2 is ANQGSEA. The CDR3 has 14 residues. CDR3 residues: CSVGTGTGAYEQYF. As DNA, the CDR3 is TGCAGCGTTGGGACCGGGACAGGAGCCTACGAGCAGTACTTC.

The chain employs TRBV5-1 and TRBJ2-2, with 7 bases fitting TRBD1. CDR3 length: 18 amino acids. Trimming at V came to 0 bases and at J to 1 base, leaving 9 bases not matched to a gene. CDR1 and CDR2 (germline): SGHRS, YFSETQ. The CDR3 DNA sequence: TGCGCCAGCAGCTTGGGAGCAGCCAGGACAGGGAACACCGGGGAGCTGTTTTTT. Translated, it gives CASSLGAARTGNTGELFF.

The chain couples TRBV7-9 to TRBJ2-5; TRBD1 matches at 8 bases. This CDR3 has 14 residues. Germline V gene lookup returns CDR1 SEHNR and CDR2 FQNEAQ (reference sequence). V dropped 5 bases and J dropped 2; count of bases not matched to a gene: 4. Here the CDR3 reads CASSPGQGQETQYF. CDR3 coding DNA: TGTGCCAGCAGCCCCGGACAGGGACAAGAGACCCAGTACTTC.

The chain is built from TRBV25-1 and TRBJ2-7, with D possibly matching TRBD2 (6 bases). Trimming stripped 4 bases from V and 6 bases from J, with 13 bases between. From germline, CDR1 is MGHDK and CDR2 SYGVNS. CDR3 length: 13 residues. The CDR3 region is CASSAPGGTEQYF. The CDR3, as DNA: TGTGCCAGCAGTGCTCCCGGGGGAACCGAGCAGTACTTC.

The chain carries TRBV7-8 and TRBJ1-5; 7 bases fit TRBD1. CDR1 is SGHVS and CDR2 is FQNEAQ in the germline V gene. The J segment lost 7 bases and the V segment lost 5 bases, leaving 8 bases of the junction unmatched. The CDR3 covers 14 residues. The CDR3 spells CASSPTGFVQPQHF. As DNA, the CDR3 is TGTGCCAGCAGCCCGACAGGGTTCGTGCAGCCCCAGCATTTT.

DNA for the CDR3: TGTGCCAGCAGTCTGAAGGGACAGAAGAACACTGAAGCTTTCTTT. Its protein is CASSLKGQKNTEAFF. This sequence joins TRBV2 and TRBJ1-1; 7 nucleotides agree with TRBD1. The CDR3 has 15 residues. The germline V gene has CDR1 SNHLY and CDR2 FYNNEI. J gave up 1 base and V 5 bases, and 7 bases lay outside the gene matches. Full variable domain (outside the CDR3, taken from reference TRBV2 and TRBJ1-1): EPEVTQTPSHQVTQMGQEVILRCVPISNHLYFYWYRQILGQKVEFLVSFYNNEISEKSEIFDDQFSVERPDGSNFTLKIRSTKLEDSAMYFCASSLKGQKNTEAFFGQGTRLTVV.

As DNA, the CDR3 is TGTGCCAGCATGCGGCGGGGGGGCGTGGGTGAGCAGTTCTTC. Protein sequence: CASMRRGGVGEQFF. The chain combines TRBV11-3 with TRBJ2-1; 9 bases line up with TRBD2. The CDR3 is 14 amino acids. Germline V gives CDR1 SGHNT, CDR2 YENEEA. The trim removed 7 bases at V and 9 bases at J, leaving 10 bases unmatched.

The rearrangement links TRBV6-5 to TRBJ2-3, with a weak D call TRBD1 (5 bases). CDR3 size: 13 residues. Germline CDR1 is MNHEY and CDR2 is SVGAGI. Between the trimmed V and J ends, which lost 0 bases and 5 bases, there was a span of 6 bases. The CDR3 nucleotides are TGTGCCAGCAGTTACTCTAGGGGAGATACGCAGTATTTT. The encoded protein is CASSYSRGDTQYF.

The chain recombines TRBV2 with TRBJ2-1; D is unclear. The CDR3 runs to 14 residues. Germline loops: CDR1 SNHLY, CDR2 FYNNEI. Trimming stripped 5 bases from V and 4 bases from J, with 12 bases between. CDR3: CASSIGVQYNEQFF. DNA of the CDR3: TGTGCCAGCAGTATTGGTGTGCAGTACAATGAGCAGTTCTTC.

The chain is built from TRBV28 and TRBJ2-1; 7 bases align to TRBD1. The ends lost 3 bases at V and 8 bases at J; junction bases unmatched: 10. The CDR3 is 15 amino acids. The germline V gene has CDR1 MDHEN and CDR2 SYDVKM. The CDR3: CASSLRGRGMDEQFF. DNA for the CDR3: TGTGCCAGCAGTTTGAGGGGCAGGGGGATGGATGAGCAGTTCTTC. The whole variable domain, filled in from reference TRBV28 and TRBJ2-1, reads DVKVTQSSRYLVKRTGEKVFLECVQDMDHENMFWYRQDPGLGLRLIYFSYDVKMKEKGDIPEGYSVSREKKERFSLILESASTNQTSMYLCASSLRGRGMDEQFFGPGTRLTVL.

The genes are TRBV7-2 and TRBJ2-2; TRBD1 matches 9 bases. CDR3 length: 19 amino acids. The trim removed 2 bases at V and 6 bases at J, leaving 16 bases unmatched. Germline loops: CDR1 SGHTA, CDR2 FQGNSA. CDR3 in DNA: TGTGCCAGCAGCTTACCCGGACAGGGGTCGGCCTCGAGGGCCGGGGAGCTGTTTTTT. Amino acid sequence: CASSLPGQGSASRAGELFF.

This clone was detected only a few times. The rearrangement links TRBV19 to TRBJ1-2, with D possibly TRBD1 on 6 matching bases. Deletions cut 5 bases from V and 3 bases from J, with 13 bases between. CDR3 size: 14 residues. From germline, CDR1 is LNHDA and CDR2 SQIVND (reference sequence). CDR3 sequence (DNA): TGTGCCAGTAGTTTACAGGGAATAGACTATGGCTACACCTTC. It yields the protein CASSLQGIDYGYTF.